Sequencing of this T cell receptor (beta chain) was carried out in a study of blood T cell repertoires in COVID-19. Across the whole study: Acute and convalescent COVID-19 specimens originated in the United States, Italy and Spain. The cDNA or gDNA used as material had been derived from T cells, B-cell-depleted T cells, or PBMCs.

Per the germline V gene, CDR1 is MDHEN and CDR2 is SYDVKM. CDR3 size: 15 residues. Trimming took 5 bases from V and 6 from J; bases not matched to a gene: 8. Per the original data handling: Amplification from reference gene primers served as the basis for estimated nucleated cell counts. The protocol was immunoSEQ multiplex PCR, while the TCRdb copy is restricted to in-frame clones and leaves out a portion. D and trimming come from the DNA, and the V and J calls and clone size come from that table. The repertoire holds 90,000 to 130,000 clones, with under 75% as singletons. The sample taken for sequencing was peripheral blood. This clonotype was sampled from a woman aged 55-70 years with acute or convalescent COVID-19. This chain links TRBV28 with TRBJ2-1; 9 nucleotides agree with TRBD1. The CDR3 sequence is CASSKPGQGSNEQFF. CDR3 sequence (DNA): TGTGCCAGCAGTAAACCGGGACAGGGCTCCAATGAGCAGTTCTTC.